This T cell receptor beta chain was documented in a study of cytomegalovirus exposure and HLA in healthy donors. Study-wide results and limits: A later analysis showed that HLA-associated TCR beta chains had undergone more clonal expansion than equally common others. A reported reduction in N-insertions relative to the roughly 700-donor mean was seen in an Asian-associated ancestry cluster in a later analysis.

About this clone itself: Its matching antigen is unknown.

13 Jbeta primers and 60 Vbeta primers were used for the PCR. Repertoires were generated with immunoSEQ multiplex PCR, while TCRdb's copy carries only in-frame clones and drops some. The repertoire holds 100,000 or so clones, with 60% to 85% as singletons. Looked up from germline, CDR1 is SQVTM and CDR2 is ANQGSEA. Trimming removed 6 bases at V and 4 bases at J, with 12 bases between. CDR3 length: 12 amino acids. Sequenced: PBMCs. The chain combines TRBV29-1 with TRBJ1-2, with a weak D call TRBD1 (6 bases). The receptor comes from a man aged 25 to 40 in good health and CMV-seropositive. The CDR3 loop reads CSVEEQGYGYTF. The CDR3 DNA reads TGCAGCGTGGAGGAACAGGGCTATGGCTACACCTTC.